This TCR beta chain comes out of a study of vaccination and CD4 T cells after COVID-19. Study in general: Cells were stimulated with overlapping spike peptide pools from SARS-CoV-2, HCoV-NL63, HCoV-OC43 and HCoV-229E.

An Oncomine TCR Beta short-read assay was used to sequence the DNA from cultured CD4+ T cells. TCRdb re-called the PCR reads through MiXCR, storing one row per CDR3 protein. The sample lists 15,000 to 17,000 distinct CDR3 sequences; about 39% were seen once. Treatment described: roughly nine-day PBMC culture with coronavirus spike peptide pools or control peptides (ViraFEST assay). The germline CDR1 and CDR2 sequences are DFQATT and SNEGSKA (reference sequence). This CDR3 spans 15 amino acids. V was clipped by 6 bases and J by 0 bases, with 16 bases between them. A remark on this clonotype: Its antigen is unknown.

The chain recombines TRBV20-1 with TRBJ2-3; D might be TRBD2 (6 bases). The material sequenced was CD4+ T cells from blood, cultured in vitro, taken before SARS-CoV-2 vaccination. The TCR was taken from a human donor who had recovered from COVID-19. The CDR3 loop is CSAPATSTSTDTQYF. The DNA of the CDR3 is TGCAGTGCGCCGGCGACTAGTACTAGCACAGATACGCAGTATTTT.